This T cell receptor beta chain came from a study of a mutant IDH1 vaccine in newly diagnosed glioma (TCRdb year 2021). Broadly, across the study: Across visits V03 through V10, patients got a total of eight vaccinations, given in weeks 1, 3, 5, 7, 11, 15, 19 and 23. Vaccination began 4-6 weeks after radiotherapy alone, or alongside temozolomide cycles in the chemotherapy-containing groups. Of the roughly 31 treated patients, around 60% were male and approximately 40% were female, and the mean age was about 40 years. Before enrollment, patients had received standard therapy of radiotherapy alone, temozolomide alone, or radiochemotherapy with temozolomide; most received the combination. Longitudinal TCRB deep sequencing was performed for about two dozen treated patients wherever samples were available for exploratory analyses. Peripheral blood samples were drawn at six visits, namely V03 (baseline), V05, V07, V10, V12 and V13. The research as a whole found: The authors stated that sample limitations prevented analyses of patient blood samples from being reproduced. Changes in the top peripheral T cell clonotypes picked up by TCRB sequencing did not appear to be linked to pseudoprogression. Vaccine-induced immune responses across multiple MHC alleles were detected in 90% to 95% of patients. Selection of PBMC samples for TCRB deep sequencing was based on availability.

Reading the germline V gene gives CDR1 WSHSY and CDR2 SAAADI. For this chain, trimming is 6 bases at the V end and 1 base at the J end, and the number of junction bases without a gene match is 7. Counted from cysteine to phenylalanine, this CDR3 has 15 amino acids. Only CDR3 DNA remains: 45 bases, in frame from the first base. To note about this clone: The specificity of this receptor is unknown. Base qualities are not at hand, and no much larger clone is one base apart.

The protocol used for the library was the immunoSEQ multiplex PCR assay. Rearranged TCR beta chain sequences were amplified using the hsTCRB Kit according to the manufacturer's protocol. TCRB libraries were sequenced on an Illumina MiSeq. Turning to the authors' computational methods: The kit vendor's proprietary platform handled demultiplexing, trimming and gene mapping. In its TCRdb copy, this immuneACCESS table keeps in-frame sequences only and misses some clones. Where compared with another copy, unresolved V genes explain less than half of these, and the others have no known cause. V and J calls and clone size are as listed in that table; D and trimming were resolved from the DNA. This sample lists roughly 74,000 clones; roughly 85% were detected once. In total, the top ten clones hold approximately 2.3% of the sample. The sample's time point, from its label and the paper: week 23, last vaccination. A 20-mer mutant IDH1 peptide at 300 micrograms in Montanide made up each vaccine dose, which was injected subcutaneously together with topical imiquimod. Donors had newly diagnosed WHO grade 3 or 4 IDH1-mutant astrocytomas with loss of nuclear ATRX. The samples were drawn from NOA16, a multicentre, single-arm, open-label phase I trial in Germany that tested a mutant IDH1 peptide vaccine in humans for the first time. Genomic DNA for TCRB sequencing was extracted from EDTA blood using the DNeasy Blood and Tissue Kit.

The input for sequencing was PBMCs, taken from a glioma patient whose treatment included an IDH1 peptide vaccine. The chain was built from TRBV10-2 and TRBJ1-1; 8 bases in the junction line up with TRBD1. This clonotype was obtained from a man aged 25 to 40 with glioma. Some clones in this sample may be carry-over from other donors' samples. The CDR3 loop reads CASRNTGGWNTEAFF. The DNA sequence is TGCGCCAGCAGGAACACAGGGGGATGGAACACTGAAGCTTTCTTT.